Each of the 8 T cell receptor beta chains below was sequenced from the same sample in a study of T cell clusters in autoimmune cytopenias. Each sample's input was 200 to 250 ng genomic DNA, approximately 37,500 genome equivalents. Multiplex touch-down PCR amplified TRB using TRB-A and TRB-B pools in one tube. From its re-call of the multiplex PCR reads, TCRdb lists each CDR3 protein once, without DNA. In all, the sample yields more than 9,000 distinct CDR3 sequences. Separately, the same data were catalogued under a study of T cell repertoires in aging, cancer and after chemotherapy.

Source material: peripheral blood. Receptors were obtained from a human donor in good health.

By frequency, this clonotype registers medium-sized (0.01 to 0.1%). The chain joins TRBV20-1 to TRBJ1-2; there is no DNA to check the TCRdb D call of TRBD1. In germline, CDR1 is DFQATT, CDR2 SNEGSKA (reference sequence). The CDR3 is 14 residues long. The CDR3 loop reads CSAIPGQGRYGYTF.

The chain uses TRBV5-6 and TRBJ2-6. The length of the CDR3 is 16 residues. Germline V gives CDR1 SGHDT, CDR2 YYEEEE. The CDR3 reads CATEVGFLSGANVLTF.

This clonotype is deemed medium-sized (0.01 to 0.1%) by its frequency. The chain combines TRBV7-2 with TRBJ2-1; TCRdb selects TRBD1, and the lack of DNA leaves this call unchecked. This CDR3 has 19 amino acids. In germline, CDR1 is SGHTA, CDR2 FQGNSA. The CDR3 loop reads CASSLRSRGGPGLYNEQFF.

This chain uses TRBV19 with TRBJ2-3; absent DNA, TCRdb's TRBD2 call cannot be checked. Germline CDR1 is LNHDA and CDR2 is SQIVND (reference sequence). This CDR3 spans 19 amino acids. This chain's CDR3 is CASSIIPGGGASSTDTQYF.

The gene calls are TRBV12-3 or TRBV12-4 and TRBJ1-4; TCRdb indicates TRBD1, and absent DNA this call remains unverified. CDR3 length equals 14 residues. The CDR3 loop is CASSPGQGREKLFF.

The V and J genes are TRBV6-5 and TRBJ2-1; TCRdb returns TRBD2, unconfirmable since there is no DNA. This CDR3 has 17 amino acids. Germline V CDR1 and CDR2: MNHEY, SVGAGI. The CDR3 loop reads CASSPGAGGHQGAEQFF.

The rearrangement uses TRBV27 and TRBJ2-1; the TRBD1 assignment by TCRdb is unverifiable without DNA. Germline loops: CDR1 MNHEY, CDR2 SMNVEV (reference sequence). This CDR3 has 15 amino acids. CDR3 in amino acids: CASSSRGPFYNEQFF.

V is TRBV5-4 and J is TRBJ2-3; lacking DNA, the TRBD1 call made by TCRdb goes unchecked. Germline lookup yields CDR1 SGHNT and CDR2 YYREEE (reference sequence). The CDR3 runs to 15 residues. This chain's CDR3 is CASRLGQGLTDTQYF.